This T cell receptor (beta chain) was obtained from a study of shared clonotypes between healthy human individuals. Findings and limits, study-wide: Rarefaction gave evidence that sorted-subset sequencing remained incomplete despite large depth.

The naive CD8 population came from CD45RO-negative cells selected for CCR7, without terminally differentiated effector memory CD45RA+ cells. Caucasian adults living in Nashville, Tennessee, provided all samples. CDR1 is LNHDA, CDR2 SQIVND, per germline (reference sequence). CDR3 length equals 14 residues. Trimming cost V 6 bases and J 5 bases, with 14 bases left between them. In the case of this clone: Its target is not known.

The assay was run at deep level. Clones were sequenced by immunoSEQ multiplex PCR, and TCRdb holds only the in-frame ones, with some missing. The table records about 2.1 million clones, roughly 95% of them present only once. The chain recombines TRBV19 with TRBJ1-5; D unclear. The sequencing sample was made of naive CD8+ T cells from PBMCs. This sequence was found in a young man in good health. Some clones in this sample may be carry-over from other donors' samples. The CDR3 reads CASRKIDTDQPQHF. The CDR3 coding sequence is TGTGCCAGTAGGAAGATCGACACTGATCAGCCCCAGCATTTT.